These 8 T cell receptor beta chains came from one sample sequenced in a study of cytomegalovirus exposure and HLA in healthy donors. PCR involved 60 Vbeta and 13 Jbeta primers. The protocol was immunoSEQ multiplex PCR, while the TCRdb copy is restricted to in-frame clones and leaves out a portion. Among 110,000 to 150,000 clones listed, 75% were seen once. Sequenced input: PBMCs. Receptors originate from a man aged 30-40 years in good health and CMV-seronegative.

The genes are TRBV19 and TRBJ1-2; TRBD1 matches at 9 bases. Germline assignment: CDR1 LNHDA and CDR2 SQIVND (reference sequence). Trimming took 1 base from V and 0 from J; bases not matched to a gene: 9. This CDR3 is 18 amino acids long. CDR3 nucleotides: TGTGCCAGTAGTATAGCCTGGGGACAGGGAGAGGCTAACTATGGCTACACCTTC. Translation gives CASSIAWGQGEANYGYTF.

J is TRBJ1-6 and V is TRBV15, with D perhaps TRBD1 (6 bases). The CDR3 extends over 14 amino acids. V lost 4 bases and J 7 bases, leaving 11 bases between the germline ends. Germline V gives CDR1 LNHNV, CDR2 YYDKDF (reference sequence). CDR3 amino acids: CATSTGTPNSPLHF. In DNA, the CDR3 is TGTGCCACCAGCACCGGGACACCCAATTCACCCCTCCACTTT.

This clone was seen more than once but under ten times. This rearrangement joins TRBV10-3 to TRBJ2-1, with D perhaps TRBD1 (7 bases). The germline V gene encodes CDR1 ENHRY and CDR2 SYGVKD. CDR3 length: 16 amino acids. Trimming removed 3 bases from V and 5 bases from J, with 17 bases in between. CDR3 bases: TGTGCCATCAGTGATGGTGGGAGGACAGGCAACAATGAGCAGTTCTTC. Translated: CAISDGGRTGNNEQFF.

The chain uses TRBV19 and TRBJ2-7; a weak D match, TRBD1 (5 bases). The CDR3 loop spans 12 amino acids. V was clipped by 5 bases and J by 2 bases, with 7 bases between them. The germline gives CDR1 LNHDA, CDR2 SQIVND (reference sequence). As DNA, the CDR3 is TGTGCCAGTAGTCAGGGTACCTACGAGCAGTACTTC. Protein: CASSQGTYEQYF.

The chain is built from TRBV5-1 and TRBJ2-7; TRBD1 matches at 9 bases. Germline loops: CDR1 SGHRS, CDR2 YFSETQ. Losses at the gene ends were 5 bases for V and 5 bases for J; bases not matched to a gene: 8. This CDR3 comprises 14 residues. The CDR3 DNA sequence: TGCGCCAGCAGACCTGAGACAGGGGGGCACGAGCAGTACTTC. Amino acid sequence: CASRPETGGHEQYF.

The CDR3 region has the DNA TGTGCCAGTAGTCCGGGGGGGGTCCCCGAGCAGTACTTC. Translation gives CASSPGGVPEQYF. The V call is TRBV19, the J call TRBJ2-7, with TRBD2 matching 8 bases. Germline values: CDR1 LNHDA, CDR2 SQIVND (reference sequence). The CDR3 is made up of 13 amino acids. The V and J ends lost 5 bases and 6 bases, in that order; junction bases with no gene match: 6.

The V and J genes are TRBV27 and TRBJ1-2; TRBD1 matches at 7 bases. The CDR3 extends over 13 amino acids. The germline V gene has CDR1 MNHEY and CDR2 SMNVEV (reference sequence). The junction had 6 bases not matched to a gene; V was cut back by 3 bases and J by 8 bases. CDR3 nucleotides: TGTGCCAGCAGTTTTGCACAGGGGCACGGCTACACCTTC. Amino acids: CASSFAQGHGYTF.

For this clone: Germline and junction disagree at one end, which may indicate a read error. The chain is built from TRBV28 and TRBJ2-6; TRBD1 matches 9 bases. This CDR3 spans 17 amino acids. Germline values: CDR1 MDHEN, CDR2 SYDVKM. This CDR3 is CASSPGQGFSGANGLTF. CDR3 nucleotide sequence: TGTGCCAGCAGTCCGGGACAGGGTTTCTCTGGGGCCAACGGCCTGACTTTC. Looking up the rest from reference TRBV28 and TRBJ2-6 gives the full variable domain: DVKVTQSSRYLVKRTGEKVFLECVQDMDHENMFWYRQDPGLGLRLIYFSYDVKMKEKGDIPEGYSVSREKKERFSLILESASTNQTSMYLCASSPGQGFSGANGLTFGAGSRLTVL.